The 26 T cell receptor beta chains below were found in one sample sequenced in a study of CD8+CD57+ T cells in acquired aplastic anemia. CDR3 and TCR beta VDJ profiling relied on a genomic DNA template. MiXCR, run by TCRdb on the reads, gives a single entry per CDR3 protein. The sample includes about 150,000 distinct CDR3 sequences, around half of them seen just once. Patients picked for sequencing had shown CD8+CD57+ cell expansion detected by flow cytometry. The sequencing sample was made of sorted CD4+, CD8+, or CD8+CD57+ T cells (not recorded which) from PBMCs. The source is a human donor with aplastic anemia.

V and J are TRBV7-3 and TRBJ2-1; the match to TRBD1 covers 7 bases. With 4 bases clipped from V and 8 bases from J, the junction kept 11 bases outside the gene matches. The germline V gene encodes CDR1 SGHTA and CDR2 FQGTGA. The CDR3 consists of 15 residues. The CDR3, as DNA: TGTGCCAGCAGCTCTTACAGGGGAATGGGGGATGAGCAGTTCTTC. Translating gives CASSSYRGMGDEQFF.

The sample holds a few counts of this clonotype. This chain links TRBV3-1 with TRBJ1-1; the match to TRBD1 covers 12 bases. The CDR3 runs to 18 residues. Germline V gene lookup returns CDR1 LGHDT and CDR2 YNNKEL (reference sequence). V gave up 3 bases and J gave up 2 bases; unmatched junction bases: 10. DNA for the CDR3: TGTGCCAGCAGCCAGCGGGACAGGGGGCTTGTTGGAAACACTGAAGCTTTCTTT. Its protein product is CASSQRDRGLVGNTEAFF. The whole variable domain, remainder taken from reference TRBV3-1 and TRBJ1-1, is DTAVSQTPKYLVTQMGNDKSIKCEQNLGHDTMYWYKQDSKKFLKIMFSYNNKELIINETVPNRFSPKSPDKAHLNLHINSLELGDSAVYFCASSQRDRGLVGNTEAFFGQGTRLTVV.

Remarks on this clonotype: At one boundary the junction diverges from the germline segment, which might be a read error. This chain links TRBV3-1 with TRBJ1-2, with TRBD1 as a possible D gene (5 bases). This CDR3 contains 13 residues. Germline assignment: CDR1 LGHDT and CDR2 YNNKEL (reference sequence). The CDR3 region has the DNA TGTGCCAGCAGCCAAGATATGGGCTCTCGACAGTTGTTC. It encodes CASSQDMGSRQLF.

As regards this clonotype: A much more abundant neighbour one base away suggests this may be a read error. This chain uses TRBV6-1 with TRBJ2-7; D is ambiguous. V lost 8 bases and J 2 bases, leaving 13 bases between the germline ends. CDR3 length equals 13 residues. Germline V lookup: CDR1 MNHNS, CDR2 SASEGT. CDR3 amino acids: CASGVSYTYEQYF. CDR3 in DNA: TGTGCCAGCGGTGTCAGCTACACCTACGAGCAGTACTTC.

The chain joins TRBV11-2 to TRBJ1-2; tentative D call: TRBD1 (5 bases). This CDR3 is built from 15 residues. V gave up 1 base and J gave up 7 bases, with 16 bases separating them. Germline V gives CDR1 SGHAT, CDR2 FQNNGV. CDR3 sequence reads: CASSLVPKGTSGYTF. DNA of the CDR3: TGTGCCAGCAGCTTAGTGCCCAAGGGGACTAGTGGCTACACCTTC. Full variable domain (missing parts from reference TRBV11-2 and TRBJ1-2): EAGVAQSPRYKIIEKRQSVAFWCNPISGHATLYWYQQILGQGPKLLIQFQNNGVVDDSQLPKDRFSAERLKGVDSTLKIQPAKLEDSAVYLCASSLVPKGTSGYTFGSGTRLTVV.

This clonotype was recorded at least ten times. As DNA, the CDR3 is TGTGCCAGCAGTGGGGGGGACCGAGGCTATGGCTACACCTTC. Translated, it gives CASSGGDRGYGYTF. This rearrangement joins TRBV6-1 to TRBJ1-2; weak D call: TRBD1 (5 bases). CDR1 MNHNS and CDR2 SASEGT come from the germline V gene. This CDR3 region has 14 residues. Deletions cut 4 bases from V and 4 bases from J, with 13 bases between.

V gene TRBV2 combines with J gene TRBJ2-3, with D possibly matching TRBD2 (6 bases). CDR3 length: 15 amino acids. V was shortened by 6 bases and J by 0 bases, with 13 bases between the two germline ends. Germline V gene lookup returns CDR1 SNHLY and CDR2 FYNNEI. CDR3 in DNA: TGTGCCAGCAGCCCGGACGGAGGGAGCACAGATACGCAGTATTTT. The encoded protein is CASSPDGGSTDTQYF.

Comment on this clonotype: The CDR3 carries no conserved terminal phenylalanine or tryptophan, so it likely arises from a read error. The J gene is TRBJ2-5, the V gene TRBV24-1; the match to TRBD2 covers 12 bases. The CDR3 runs 13 residues. Germline lookup yields CDR1 KGHDR and CDR2 SFDVKD. Trimming took 6 bases from V and 5 from J; bases not matched to a gene: 0. CDR3 coding DNA: TGTGCCACCAGTCTAGCGGGAGGGGAGACCCAGTACCTC. This translates into CATSLAGGETQYL.

This clonotype was counted a single time. This chain uses TRBV5-1 with TRBJ2-7; either TRBD1 or TRBD2 may fit D (5 bases each). The CDR3 is made up of 14 amino acids. V gave up 8 bases and J gave up 3 bases, with 18 bases separating them. The germline CDR1 and CDR2 sequences are SGHRS and YFSETQ. CDR3 sequence: CASRGRTSFYEQYV. The CDR3 region has the DNA TGCGCCAGTAGGGGACGGACGAGTTTCTACGAGCAGTACGTC.

A remark on this clonotype: The junction departs from the called germline gene at one end, perhaps through a read error. The chain's CDR3 is CAGSDPGRQGRAGYTF. In DNA form, the CDR3 reads TGTGCCGGCAGTGATCCCGGCCGACAGGGGCGGGCTGGCTACACCTTC. The J gene is TRBJ1-2, the V gene TRBV25-1; TRBD1 agrees at 8 bases. The germline V gene has CDR1 MGHDK and CDR2 SYGVNS. There are 16 residues in the CDR3.

This clonotype was found many times. The chain joins TRBV5-1 to TRBJ1-1, with unresolved D. The V gene's germline CDR1 is SGHRS and CDR2 YFSETQ. Trimming removed 0 bases from V and 1 base from J, with 4 bases in between. This CDR3 has 13 amino acids. CDR3 coding DNA: TGCGCCAGCAGCTTGGCAGAGAACACTGAAGCTTTCTTT. Translated, it gives CASSLAENTEAFF.

This clonotype was found a few times. This may arise from a read error, as a much more abundant clone is one base away. This chain uses TRBV12-3 or TRBV12-4 with TRBJ1-1; D unclear. The CDR3 runs to 14 residues. The CDR3: CTSSWAVRDTEAFF. CDR3 bases: TGTACCAGCAGTTGGGCCGTAAGGGACACTGAAGCTTTCTTT.

The CDR3 coding sequence is TGTGCCAGCAGTCACGGGACAGGGGAAAAAATCTATGGCTACACCTTC. Its protein is CASSHGTGEKIYGYTF. The chain couples TRBV27 to TRBJ1-2, with 10 bases that match TRBD1. The germline V gene encodes CDR1 MNHEY and CDR2 SMNVEV (reference sequence). The CDR3 is made up of 16 amino acids. The J segment lost 4 bases and the V segment lost 5 bases, leaving 10 bases of the junction unmatched.

V usage is TRBV10-3 and J usage is TRBJ1-2, with 10 bases matching TRBD1. The V gene's germline CDR1 is ENHRY and CDR2 SYGVKD. The CDR3 loop spans 14 amino acids. Germline trimming cut 2 bases from V and 6 bases from J; bases unmatched to any gene: 3. This chain's CDR3 is CAISEGQGVDGYTF. The CDR3 DNA is TGTGCCATCAGTGAGGGACAGGGGGTCGATGGCTACACCTTC.

The V and J genes are TRBV20-1 and TRBJ2-7, with D maybe TRBD1 (6 bases). Trimming cost V 1 base and J 12 bases, with 13 bases left between them. This CDR3 contains 11 residues. In germline, CDR1 is DFQATT, CDR2 SNEGSKA (reference sequence). In DNA, the CDR3 is TGCAGTGCTAGAGGACAGGATAAGTTGTACTTC. Protein sequence: CSARGQDKLYF.

The rearrangement joins TRBV4-1 to TRBJ2-1; TRBD2 matches at 7 bases. Germline-derived CDR1 and CDR2 are MGHRA and YSYEKL. The CDR3 has 17 amino acids. The junction had 5 bases not matched to a gene; V was cut back by 0 bases and J by 0 bases. CDR3: CASSQDLQRDSYNEQFF. CDR3 DNA sequence: TGCGCCAGCAGCCAAGACCTTCAGCGGGACTCCTACAATGAGCAGTTCTTC.

The rearrangement links TRBV2 to TRBJ1-1, with D tentatively TRBD1 (6 bases). The CDR3 covers 14 residues. Germline loops: CDR1 SNHLY, CDR2 FYNNEI. V gave up 2 bases and J gave up 7 bases, with 14 bases separating them. Here the CDR3 reads CASSERRGLLEAFF. The DNA for the CDR3 is TGTGCCAGCAGTGAACGTCGGGGGCTCCTTGAAGCTTTCTTT.

J is TRBJ2-5 and V is TRBV2, with unresolved D. The V end lost 6 bases, the J end lost 5 bases, and 13 bases lay between the germline ends. Germline assignment: CDR1 SNHLY and CDR2 FYNNEI. The CDR3 has 13 residues. The CDR3 DNA follows: TGTGCCAGCAGGGGGTGGCCAGCGGAGACCCAGTACTTC. Amino acids: CASRGWPAETQYF.

This clonotype came up many times. The V and J genes are TRBV6-1 and TRBJ1-2; D gene uncertain. Germline assignment: CDR1 MNHNS and CDR2 SASEGT. Trimming took 1 base from V and 1 from J, leaving 4 bases between them. This CDR3 spans 13 amino acids. In DNA, the CDR3 is TGTGCCAGCAGTGAAGTTGGTAACTATGGCTACACCTTC. It translates to CASSEVGNYGYTF.

The rearrangement joins TRBV5-3 to TRBJ1-2, with D tentatively TRBD1 (5 bases). TRBV5-3 counts as an open reading frame of uncertain function. Trimming pared 8 bases from V and 12 bases from J, leaving 26 bases between. This CDR3 has 14 residues. The CDR3 bases are TGTGCCAGCAGTTCGGTGAACCGCTGGGACGGCAACACCTTC. It translates to CASSSVNRWDGNTF.

This clonotype was counted ten times or more. The rearrangement links TRBV5-1 to TRBJ2-3; maybe TRBD1 (6 bases). Germline V gene data show CDR1 as SGHRS and CDR2 as YFSETQ. Trimming stripped 6 bases from V and 2 bases from J, with 16 bases between. The CDR3 spans 15 residues. The CDR3 reads CASKSATGPTDTQYF. For the CDR3, the DNA is TGCGCCAGCAAATCGGCGACAGGTCCCACAGATACGCAGTATTTT.

This clonotype was seen a single time. The rearrangement links TRBV20-1 to TRBJ1-6; D is ambiguous. The CDR3 sequence is 15 residues long. Germline lookup yields CDR1 DFQATT and CDR2 SNEGSKA (reference sequence). V was shortened by 0 bases and J by 3 bases, with 9 bases between the two germline ends. DNA for the CDR3: TGCAGTGCTAGAGAGGTTGGCAGCTATAATTCACCCCTCCACTTT. As protein: CSAREVGSYNSPLHF.

This chain connects TRBV27 to TRBJ1-6; TRBD1 aligns across 8 bases. In germline, CDR1 is MNHEY, CDR2 SMNVEV (reference sequence). Trimming at V came to 6 bases and at J to 0 bases, leaving 7 bases not matched to a gene. The CDR3 sequence is 17 residues long. The CDR3 sequence is CASRKTGGFSYNSPLHF. CDR3 DNA: TGTGCCAGCAGAAAAACAGGGGGATTCTCCTATAATTCACCCCTCCACTTT.

This rearrangement joins TRBV12-5 to TRBJ2-3, with D perhaps TRBD1 (6 bases). Between the trimmed V and J ends, which lost 7 bases and 1 base, there was a span of 12 bases. Germline V gives CDR1 LGHNT, CDR2 FRNRAP. The CDR3 totals 14 residues. CDR3 nucleotides: TGTGCTAGTGAGACAGGCGTTCGCACAGATACGCAGTATTTT. Translation gives CASETGVRTDTQYF.

The CDR3 sequence is CSAHTGEGEAFF. In nucleotides, the CDR3 is TGCAGTGCACATACAGGGGAAGGTGAAGCTTTCTTT. The gene calls are TRBV20-1 and TRBJ1-1, with 7 bases identical to TRBD1. V was pared by 6 bases and J by 7 bases, with 8 bases of the junction left unmatched. The CDR3 totals 12 residues. Germline assignment: CDR1 DFQATT and CDR2 SNEGSKA (reference sequence).

This clonotype showed up many times. This chain links TRBV9 with TRBJ2-2, with 9 bases identical to TRBD1. V lost 3 bases to trimming and J lost 6 bases; unmatched junction nucleotides: 9. The CDR3 has 16 amino acids. Germline CDR1 and CDR2: SGDLS and YYNGEE. The CDR3 loop is CASSARGQGGSGELFF. The DNA for the CDR3 is TGTGCCAGCAGCGCAAGGGGACAGGGAGGATCCGGGGAGCTGTTTTTT. The full variable domain, completed using reference TRBV9 and TRBJ2-2, is DSGVTQTPKHLITATGQRVTLRCSPRSGDLSVYWYQQSLDQGLQFLIQYYNGEERAKGNILERFSAQQFPDLHSELNLSSLELGDSALYFCASSARGQGGSGELFFGEGSRLTVL.